The clone carrying this TCR beta chain was observed a handful of times. Its matching antigen is unknown. This sample is drawn from a study of shared clonotypes between healthy human individuals. Study-level points and caveats: Naive subsets usually exceeded memory subsets in estimated richness.

This CDR3 contains 12 residues. The V end was cut by 2 bases, the J end by 12 bases, with 10 bases between. CDR1 MNHNS and CDR2 SASEGT come from the germline V gene. Produced via immunoSEQ multiplex PCR; TCRdb's table is partial and in-frame only. The sample consists of a few million clones, 85% to 95% of them appearing once. This TCR came from a man younger than 30 in good health. The sample consisted of naive CD4+ T cells sorted from blood. Subset given: CD45RA+ positively selected. The chain uses TRBV6-1 and TRBJ1-4; TRBD1 might be the D (5 bases). CDR3 nucleotide sequence: TGTGCCAGCAGTGAATGGGAGGGGCAACTGTTTTTT. As protein: CASSEWEGQLFF.